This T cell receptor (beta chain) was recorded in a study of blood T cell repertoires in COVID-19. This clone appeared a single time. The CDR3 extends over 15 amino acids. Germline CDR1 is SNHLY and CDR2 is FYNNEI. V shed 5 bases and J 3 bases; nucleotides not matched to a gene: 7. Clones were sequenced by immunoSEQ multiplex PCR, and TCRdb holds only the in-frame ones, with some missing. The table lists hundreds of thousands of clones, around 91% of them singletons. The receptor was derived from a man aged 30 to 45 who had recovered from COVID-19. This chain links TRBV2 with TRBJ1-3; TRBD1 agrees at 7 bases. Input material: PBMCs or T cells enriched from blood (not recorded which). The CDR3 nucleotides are TGTGCCAGCAGTACAGACAGGGCGATTGGAAACACCATATATTTT. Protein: CASSTDRAIGNTIYF.